These 25 T cell receptor beta chains were sequenced from one sample in a study of identical twins. TCRdb recomputed calls from the 5' RACE reads with MiXCR, one row per CDR3 protein. The repertoire holds approximately 1.8 million distinct CDR3 sequences, about 30% seen once, with roughly 0.3% in the top ten. Material for sequencing was cord blood. The source is a newborn girl in good health.

As to this clonotype: One junction end does not reproduce the germline sequence, and a read error may be involved. This chain connects TRBV12-3 or TRBV12-4 to TRBJ1-2; D is undetermined. There are 14 residues in the CDR3. CDR3 DNA: TGCGCCAGCACATTTATCCCCTTTACGAGAGGCTACGCCTTC. Amino acids: CASTFIPFTRGYAF.

This clonotype has only one observation. The chain uses TRBV5-1 and TRBJ2-2; D gene ambiguous. V was cut by 0 bases and J by 3 bases, with 6 bases left in between. Germline V gene sequence: CDR1 SGHRS, CDR2 YFSETQ. This CDR3 region has 14 residues. The CDR3 DNA follows: TGCGCCAGCAGCTTGGCAGACCACACCGGGGAGCTGTTTTTT. It is translated as CASSLADHTGELFF.

This clonotype has ten or more counts. The V call is TRBV6-2 or TRBV6-3, the J call TRBJ2-1; no reliable D call. Looked up from germline, CDR1 is MNHEY and CDR2 is SVGEGT. The CDR3 extends over 11 amino acids. With 2 bases removed from V and 5 bases from J, the gap between germline ends came to 1 base. CDR3 in amino acids: CASSYNNEQFF. The CDR3 nucleotides read TGTGCCAGCAGTTACAACAATGAGCAGTTCTTC.

This rearrangement joins TRBV4-1 to TRBJ1-2, with D possibly TRBD1 on 6 matching bases. CDR1 is MGHRA, CDR2 YSYEKL, per germline. V lost 1 base and J lost 8, with 14 bases in between. The CDR3 length is 14 residues. CDR3 protein: CASSQGRAGGGYTF. CDR3 DNA: TGCGCCAGCAGCCAAGGACGTGCCGGGGGCGGCTACACCTTC.

CDR3 residues: CSASLRPGPSSYEQYF. CDR3 sequence (DNA): TGCAGTGCTTCTCTACGGCCGGGACCCAGCTCCTACGAGCAGTACTTC. The chain joins TRBV20-1 to TRBJ2-7, with D perhaps TRBD1 or TRBD2 (5 bases each). From germline, CDR1 is DFQATT and CDR2 SNEGSKA (reference sequence). The V gene lost 5 bases and the J gene lost 0 bases, with 20 bases spanning the gap. CDR3 length equals 16 residues.

This clonotype was counted between two and nine times. The chain is built from TRBV5-1 and TRBJ2-7; 10 bases line up with TRBD2. Germline V lookup: CDR1 SGHRS, CDR2 YFSETQ. The CDR3 is 18 amino acids. Unmatched junction bases numbered 13, after V lost 4 bases and J lost 0 bases. CDR3 coding DNA: TGCGCCAGCAGCCGTACTTCTAGCGGGGGTGCTAGCTCCTACGAGCAGTACTTC. Its translation is CASSRTSSGGASSYEQYF.

This chain links TRBV20-1 with TRBJ1-1; no clear D gene. Germline lookup yields CDR1 DFQATT and CDR2 SNEGSKA (reference sequence). This CDR3 region has 14 residues. V was trimmed by 3 bases and J by 2 bases, leaving 13 bases between them. DNA for the CDR3: TGCAGTGCTAGGACAAACCGGGGTAACACTGAAGCTTTCTTT. Residues: CSARTNRGNTEAFF.

The chain combines TRBV6-1 with TRBJ1-5, with D perhaps TRBD1 (6 bases). The germline V gene encodes CDR1 MNHNS and CDR2 SASEGT. Trimming stripped 1 base from V and 7 bases from J, with 17 bases between. This CDR3 has 16 residues. The DNA of the CDR3 is TGTGCCAGCAGTGAAGTGGTGTGGGGGGGCGACCAGCCCCAGCATTTT. The encoded protein is CASSEVVWGGDQPQHF.

The chain couples TRBV3-1 to TRBJ2-5; weak D call: TRBD2 (5 bases). The DNA end is a closer match to TRBJ2-7, so the J assignment may be wrong. The CDR3 length is 14 residues. CDR1 is LGHDT, CDR2 YNNKEL, per germline (reference sequence). CDR3 sequence reads: CASSQDNGVHEQYF. As DNA, the CDR3 is TGTGCCAGCAGCCAAGATAACGGGGTCCACGAGCAGTACTTC.

The chain couples TRBV20-1 to TRBJ2-1; 10 bases fit TRBD2. Unmatched junction bases numbered 6, after V lost 2 bases and J lost 11 bases. From germline, CDR1 is DFQATT and CDR2 SNEGSKA (reference sequence). CDR3 size: 13 residues. CDR3 DNA sequence: TGCAGTGCTAGATCCCAACTAGCGGGGCAGCAGTTCTTC. This sequence encodes CSARSQLAGQQFF.

Of note for this clonotype: A read error may account for a junction end that differs from germline. The chain links TRBV29-1 to TRBJ1-2; no clear D gene. CDR1 is SQVTM, CDR2 ANQGSEA, per germline. This CDR3 region has 13 residues. In DNA, the CDR3 is TGCAGCGTTGGGGAATTCGTTCACTATGACTACATCTTC. It codes for CSVGEFVHYDYIF.

This clonotype has more than one count but fewer than ten. V gene TRBV20-1 combines with J gene TRBJ2-1; TRBD2 agrees at 9 bases. The CDR3 loop spans 15 amino acids. The trim removed 6 bases at V and 0 bases at J, leaving 6 bases unmatched. Germline V gene lookup returns CDR1 DFQATT and CDR2 SNEGSKA (reference sequence). CDR3 loop: CSAPPSGVSYNEQFF. The CDR3, as DNA: TGCAGTGCGCCCCCTAGCGGGGTCTCCTACAATGAGCAGTTCTTC.

This chain connects TRBV28 to TRBJ1-4; D is undetermined. Trimming took off 5 bases at V and 10 bases at J, with 11 bases between the two ends. Germline values: CDR1 MDHEN, CDR2 SYDVKM. The CDR3 contains 12 residues. CDR3: CASSVGQGKLFF. CDR3 in DNA: TGTGCCAGCAGTGTGGGCCAAGGAAAACTGTTTTTT.

This clonotype was found a few times. The DNA for the CDR3 is TGCAGTGCTACGGGACTAGCGGGGACCTCCTACGAGCAGTACTTC. Translation gives CSATGLAGTSYEQYF. This sequence joins TRBV20-1 and TRBJ2-7; TRBD2 matches at 13 bases. The CDR3 is made up of 15 amino acids. The germline CDR1 and CDR2 sequences are DFQATT and SNEGSKA (reference sequence). Trimming took 4 bases from V and 0 from J; bases not matched to a gene: 3.

In its sample, this clonotype was seen many times. The chain carries TRBV29-1 and TRBJ2-3, with 15 bases fitting TRBD2. V lost 4 bases to trimming and J lost 0 bases; unmatched junction nucleotides: 2. The germline V gene encodes CDR1 SQVTM and CDR2 ANQGSEA. The CDR3 length is 16 residues. The DNA for the CDR3 is TGCAGCGTTGCCGGGACTAGCGGGAGGAGCACAGATACGCAGTATTTT. This sequence encodes CSVAGTSGRSTDTQYF.

The chain joins TRBV5-4 to TRBJ2-3, with TRBD2 matching over 7 bases. The CDR3 length is 15 residues. Per the germline V gene, CDR1 is SGHNT and CDR2 is YYREEE (reference sequence). J lost 7 bases, V lost 0 bases, and 8 bases had no gene match. CDR3 sequence: CASSLARGDLYTQYF. The CDR3 DNA follows: TGTGCCAGCAGCTTGGCCCGGGGGGACTTGTATACGCAGTATTTT. The full variable domain, rest sourced from reference TRBV5-4 and TRBJ2-3, is ETGVTQSPTHLIKTRGQQVTLRCSSQSGHNTVSWYQQALGQGPQFIFQYYREEENGRGNFPPRFSGLQFPNYSSELNVNALELDDSALYLCASSLARGDLYTQYFGPGTRLTVL.

There are a few counts of this clonotype. CDR3 nucleotides: TGCAGTGCTTTCAGGGGGCATTGGTCCAAAAACATTCAGTACTTC. Amino acid sequence: CSAFRGHWSKNIQYF. V and J are TRBV20-1 and TRBJ2-4; TRBD1 matches 8 bases. The CDR3 has 15 residues. With 5 bases clipped from V and 2 bases from J, the junction kept 8 bases outside the gene matches. CDR1 is DFQATT, CDR2 SNEGSKA, per germline (reference sequence).

The chain has TRBV29-1 and TRBJ2-7, with D perhaps TRBD1 or TRBD2 (5 bases each). Per the germline V gene, CDR1 is SQVTM and CDR2 is ANQGSEA. The CDR3 consists of 14 residues. Trimming pared 3 bases from V and 2 bases from J, leaving 14 bases between. As DNA, the CDR3 is TGCAGCGTTGATCTCGGGGCGAACACCTACGAGCAGTACTTC. Protein: CSVDLGANTYEQYF.

The rearrangement uses TRBV7-2 and TRBJ2-3; D not certain. The CDR3 runs to 15 residues. Germline lookup yields CDR1 SGHTA and CDR2 FQGNSA. V lost 1 base to trimming and J lost 6 bases, with 14 bases between them. The CDR3 nucleotides are TGTGCCAGCAGCTTAGTTCCGCTACGACCGGATACGCAGTATTTT. Translated: CASSLVPLRPDTQYF.

V usage is TRBV20-1 and J usage is TRBJ2-7; 11 nucleotides match TRBD2. Germline V gives CDR1 DFQATT, CDR2 SNEGSKA (reference sequence). The J segment lost 5 bases and the V segment lost 5 bases, leaving 2 bases of the junction unmatched. CDR3 length: 12 residues. The CDR3, as DNA: TGCAGTGCTGAGACTAGCGGGGACGAGCAGTACTTC. Translating it yields CSAETSGDEQYF.

This clonotype has a handful of counts. V and J are TRBV7-2 and TRBJ2-1, with D unresolved. The germline CDR1 and CDR2 sequences are SGHTA and FQGNSA. Between the trimmed V and J ends, which lost 0 bases and 5 bases, there was a span of 8 bases. This CDR3 has 14 amino acids. The CDR3 loop is CASSLALGNNEQFF. The CDR3, as DNA: TGTGCCAGCAGCTTAGCATTGGGAAACAATGAGCAGTTCTTC.

The gene calls are TRBV4-2 and TRBJ1-4; 8 nucleotides line up with TRBD1. This CDR3 is built from 19 residues. V lost 1 base and J lost 0; bases outside the gene matches: 10. The germline CDR1 and CDR2 sequences are LGHNA and YNFKEQ. The CDR3 nucleotides read TGTGCCAGCAGCCAAGTGTATGGGACAGGAGCTGCAACTAATGAAAAACTGTTTTTT. Translating gives CASSQVYGTGAATNEKLFF.

The V gene is TRBV6-6, the J gene TRBJ2-7, with D unclear. CDR3 size: 13 residues. The germline V and J ends were trimmed by 2 bases and 3 bases, with 8 bases remaining between them. Germline V gene data show CDR1 as MNHNY and CDR2 as SVGAGI (reference sequence). The DNA for the CDR3 is TGTGCCAGCAGTTACGCAGGCATCTACGAGCAGTACTTC. It translates to CASSYAGIYEQYF.

The chain employs TRBV19 and TRBJ2-5; 7 bases are a match to TRBD1. Losses at the gene ends were 6 bases for V and 11 bases for J; bases not matched to a gene: 9. The length of the CDR3 is 12 residues. In germline, CDR1 is LNHDA, CDR2 SQIVND (reference sequence). The CDR3 spells CASSIAQGMQYF. Written as DNA, the CDR3 is TGTGCCAGTAGCATCGCACAGGGGATGCAGTACTTC.

V gene TRBV7-2 combines with J gene TRBJ2-7, with TRBD1 matching over 8 bases. Germline V gives CDR1 SGHTA, CDR2 FQGNSA. This CDR3 has 17 residues. The J segment lost 2 bases and the V segment lost 1 base, leaving 10 bases of the junction unmatched. The CDR3 loop reads CASSLGGWQGAAYEQYF. CDR3 DNA sequence: TGTGCCAGCAGCTTAGGAGGCTGGCAGGGGGCAGCCTACGAGCAGTACTTC.